Below are 13 T cell receptor beta chains sequenced from a single sample in a study of blood T cells in healthy people across ages. A sample-barcoded 5' primer and a J-beta primer mix were used in a second PCR of about 6 to 11 cycles. TCRdb re-called the 5' RACE reads with MiXCR, one entry per CDR3 protein. The sample has over 500,000 distinct CDR3 sequences, approximately 52% seen once. Material for sequencing was blood. The receptors come from a woman over 75 in good health.

This clonotype was counted many times. This chain connects TRBV7-9 to TRBJ1-1; D not certain. The CDR3 length is 13 residues. Germline V gives CDR1 SEHNR, CDR2 FQNEAQ (reference sequence). V was clipped by 1 base and J by 0 bases, with 3 bases between them. CDR3 bases: TGTGCCAGCAGCTTAGGGATGAACACTGAAGCTTTCTTT. This encodes CASSLGMNTEAFF.

The genes are TRBV29-1 and TRBJ2-3; 8 nucleotides align to TRBD2. The J segment lost 6 bases and the V segment lost 5 bases, leaving 7 bases of the junction unmatched. CDR3 length: 13 amino acids. The germline CDR1 and CDR2 sequences are SQVTM and ANQGSEA. The CDR3 DNA sequence: TGCAGCGTTAGGGCGGGAGGAGGTGATACGCAGTATTTT. Encoded protein: CSVRAGGGDTQYF.

The chain employs TRBV9 and TRBJ1-4; D ambiguous. The germline V gene has CDR1 SGDLS and CDR2 YYNGEE. The CDR3 spans 13 residues. Trimming took off 0 bases at V and 7 bases at J, with 7 bases between the two ends. DNA for the CDR3: TGTGCCAGCAGCGTAGGAGGGAGTGAAAAACTGTTTTTT. Encoded protein: CASSVGGSEKLFF.

The rearrangement uses TRBV6-1 and TRBJ2-7, with TRBD1 matching 7 bases. This CDR3 is 12 amino acids long. Germline lookup yields CDR1 MNHNS and CDR2 SASEGT. Unmatched junction bases numbered 9, after V lost 6 bases and J lost 10 bases. CDR3 loop: CASRITGVSQYF. The CDR3 DNA reads as TGTGCCAGCAGAATAACAGGGGTGAGCCAGTACTTC.

The chain is built from TRBV20-1 and TRBJ2-5; no clear D gene. V gave up 3 bases and J gave up 2 bases, with 10 bases separating them. The V gene's germline CDR1 is DFQATT and CDR2 SNEGSKA (reference sequence). This CDR3 region has 13 residues. The CDR3 loop reads CSARVASQETQYF. In DNA, the CDR3 is TGCAGTGCTAGGGTAGCCAGTCAAGAGACCCAGTACTTC.

The chain uses TRBV3-1 and TRBJ2-1; D not resolved. The DNA end is a closer match to TRBJ2-7, so the J assignment may be wrong. In germline, CDR1 is LGHDT, CDR2 YNNKEL (reference sequence). The length of the CDR3 is 14 residues. The CDR3: CASSILNSYNEQYF. CDR3 in DNA: TGTGCCAGCAGCATCCTCAACTCCTACAATGAGCAGTACTTC.

The chain combines TRBV20-1 with TRBJ2-5; tentatively, D is TRBD1 or TRBD2 (5 bases each). Germline V gene lookup returns CDR1 DFQATT and CDR2 SNEGSKA (reference sequence). The CDR3 totals 12 residues. Trimming left V 2 bases short and J 11 bases short, with 15 bases between. CDR3 in amino acids: CSARTGQEEQYF. For the CDR3, the DNA is TGCAGTGCTAGAACGGGGCAGGAGGAGCAGTACTTC.

This clonotype has at least ten counts. This sequence joins TRBV6-6 and TRBJ1-1; 9 bases match TRBD1. The CDR3 covers 13 residues. The V segment lost 4 bases and the J segment 8 bases; nucleotides outside the gene matches: 5. Per the germline V gene, CDR1 is MNHNY and CDR2 is SVGAGI (reference sequence). In DNA, the CDR3 is TGTGCCAGCAGTTTCGGACAGGGGAAGGAAGCTTTCTTT. Its translation is CASSFGQGKEAFF.

This clonotype came up once. The V gene is TRBV20-1, the J gene TRBJ2-7; perhaps TRBD2 as D (7 bases). Trimming cost V 2 bases and J 5 bases, with 10 bases left between them. This CDR3 is 12 amino acids long. Germline lookup yields CDR1 DFQATT and CDR2 SNEGSKA (reference sequence). In DNA, the CDR3 is TGCAGTGCTAGAAGGGGGACTAACGAGCAGTACTTC. Protein product: CSARRGTNEQYF.

This clonotype was counted ten times or more. V gene TRBV28 combines with J gene TRBJ2-3, with a tentative D call TRBD1 (5 bases). Germline lookup yields CDR1 MDHEN and CDR2 SYDVKM. With 3 bases removed from V and 5 bases from J, the gap between germline ends came to 21 bases. CDR3 size: 17 residues. CDR3 in amino acids: CASSFPQGIALQDTQYF. The CDR3 nucleotides are TGTGCCAGCAGTTTTCCCCAGGGAATCGCACTACAAGATACGCAGTATTTT.

V and J are TRBV4-2 and TRBJ2-1, with 8 positions matching TRBD2. The trim removed 4 bases at V and 5 bases at J, leaving 4 bases unmatched. Germline CDR1 LGHNA, CDR2 YNFKEQ. The CDR3 is 14 residues long. The CDR3 region is CASSPLAVDNEQFF. CDR3 in DNA: TGTGCCAGCAGCCCACTAGCGGTGGACAATGAGCAGTTCTTC.

The rearrangement joins TRBV20-1 to TRBJ2-5; 8 bases are a match to TRBD1. The J call may be faulty, since TRBJ2-7 better matches the DNA end. Germline V gives CDR1 DFQATT, CDR2 SNEGSKA (reference sequence). The CDR3 sequence is 12 residues long. CDR3 residues: CSALQGADEQYF. In DNA form, the CDR3 reads TGCAGTGCTCTTCAGGGGGCAGACGAGCAGTACTTC.

This chain joins TRBV28 and TRBJ2-5, with unresolved D. The germline V gene encodes CDR1 MDHEN and CDR2 SYDVKM. The V gene lost 7 bases and the J gene lost 11 bases, with 23 bases spanning the gap. The CDR3 totals 14 residues. The CDR3 is CASMRLLSTYEQYF. CDR3 DNA sequence: TGTGCCAGCATGCGGTTGTTATCGACTTATGAGCAGTACTTC.